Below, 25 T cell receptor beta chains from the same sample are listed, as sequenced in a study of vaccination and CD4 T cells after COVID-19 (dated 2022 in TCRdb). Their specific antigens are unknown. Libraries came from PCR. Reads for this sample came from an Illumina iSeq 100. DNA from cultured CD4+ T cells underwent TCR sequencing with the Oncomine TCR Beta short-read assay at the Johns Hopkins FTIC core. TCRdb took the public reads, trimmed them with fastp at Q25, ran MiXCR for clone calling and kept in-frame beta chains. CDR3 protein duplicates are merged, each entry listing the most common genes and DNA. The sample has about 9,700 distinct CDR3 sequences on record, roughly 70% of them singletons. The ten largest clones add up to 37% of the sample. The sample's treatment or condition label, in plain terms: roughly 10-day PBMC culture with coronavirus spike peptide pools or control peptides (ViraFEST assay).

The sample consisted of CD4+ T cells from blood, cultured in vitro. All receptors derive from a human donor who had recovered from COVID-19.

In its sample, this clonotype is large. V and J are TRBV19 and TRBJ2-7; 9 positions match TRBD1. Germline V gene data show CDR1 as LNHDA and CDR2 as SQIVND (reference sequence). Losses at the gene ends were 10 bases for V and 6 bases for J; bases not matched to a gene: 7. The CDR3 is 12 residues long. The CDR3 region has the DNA TGTGCCACACGAACAGGGGGCGGCGAGCAGTACTTC. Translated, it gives CATRTGGGEQYF.

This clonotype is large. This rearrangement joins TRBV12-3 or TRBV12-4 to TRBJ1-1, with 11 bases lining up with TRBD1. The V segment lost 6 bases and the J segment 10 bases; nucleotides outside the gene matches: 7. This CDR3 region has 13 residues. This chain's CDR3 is CASRPPGQGVAFF. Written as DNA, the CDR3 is TGTGCCAGCAGACCCCCGGGACAGGGGGTAGCTTTCTTT.

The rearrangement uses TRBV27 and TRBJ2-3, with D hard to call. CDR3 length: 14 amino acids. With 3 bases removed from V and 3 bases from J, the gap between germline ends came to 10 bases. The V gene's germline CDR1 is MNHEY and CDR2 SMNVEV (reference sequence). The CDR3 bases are TGTGCCAGCAGTTTCTCAAGTTTGACAGATACGCAGTATTTT. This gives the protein CASSFSSLTDTQYF.

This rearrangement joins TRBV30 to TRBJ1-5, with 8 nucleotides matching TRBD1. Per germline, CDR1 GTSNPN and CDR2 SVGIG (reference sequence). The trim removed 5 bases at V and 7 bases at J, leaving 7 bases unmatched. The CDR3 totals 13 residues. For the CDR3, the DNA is TGTGCCTGGGGAGGACAGGGTAAACAGCCCCAGCATTTT. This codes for CAWGGQGKQPQHF.

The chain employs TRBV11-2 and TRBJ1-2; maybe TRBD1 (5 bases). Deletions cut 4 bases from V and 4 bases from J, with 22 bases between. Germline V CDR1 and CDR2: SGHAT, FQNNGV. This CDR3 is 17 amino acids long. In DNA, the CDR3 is TGTGCCAGCAGCTCGCCTTACATCGCCCGGGGGTCCTATGGCTACACCTTC. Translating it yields CASSSPYIARGSYGYTF.

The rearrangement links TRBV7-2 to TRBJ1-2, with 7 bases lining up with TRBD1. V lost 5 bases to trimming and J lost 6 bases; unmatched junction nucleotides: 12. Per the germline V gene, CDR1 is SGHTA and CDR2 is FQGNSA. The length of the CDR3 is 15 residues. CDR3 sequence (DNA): TGTGCCAGCAGCCTTAGGACAGGTGTGAAGGATGGCTACACCTTC. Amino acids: CASSLRTGVKDGYTF.

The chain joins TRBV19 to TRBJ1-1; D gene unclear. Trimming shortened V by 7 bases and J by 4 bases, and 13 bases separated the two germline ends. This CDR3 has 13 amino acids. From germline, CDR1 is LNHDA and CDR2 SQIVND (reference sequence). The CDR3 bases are TGTGCCAGTATCGGTGTAGGAGGCACTGAAGCTTTCTTT. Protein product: CASIGVGGTEAFF. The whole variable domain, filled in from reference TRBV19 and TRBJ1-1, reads DGGITQSPKYLFRKEGQNVTLSCEQNLNHDAMYWYRQDPGQGLRLIYYSQIVNDFQKGDIAEGYSVSREKKESFPLTVTSAQKNPTAFYLCASIGVGGTEAFFGQGTRLTVV.

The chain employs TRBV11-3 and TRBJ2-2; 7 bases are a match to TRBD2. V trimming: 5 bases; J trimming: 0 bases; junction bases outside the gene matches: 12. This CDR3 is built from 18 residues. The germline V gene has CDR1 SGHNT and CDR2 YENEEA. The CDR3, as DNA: TGTGCCAGCAGCCCCGGTGAGAGGCTAGCGGCGAACACCGGGGAGCTGTTTTTT. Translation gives CASSPGERLAANTGELFF.

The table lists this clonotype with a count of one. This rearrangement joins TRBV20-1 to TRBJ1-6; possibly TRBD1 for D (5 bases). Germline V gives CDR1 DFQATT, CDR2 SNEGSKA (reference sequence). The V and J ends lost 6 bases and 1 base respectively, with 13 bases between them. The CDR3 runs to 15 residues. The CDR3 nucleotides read TGCAGTGCGAAGGCGGGGGGATCCTATAATTCACCCCTCCACTTT. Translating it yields CSAKAGGSYNSPLHF.

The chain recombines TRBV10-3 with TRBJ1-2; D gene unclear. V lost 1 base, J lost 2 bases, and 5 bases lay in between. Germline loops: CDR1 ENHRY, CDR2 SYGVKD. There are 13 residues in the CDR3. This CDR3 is CAISEWENYGYTF. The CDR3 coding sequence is TGTGCCATCAGTGAGTGGGAGAACTATGGCTACACCTTC.

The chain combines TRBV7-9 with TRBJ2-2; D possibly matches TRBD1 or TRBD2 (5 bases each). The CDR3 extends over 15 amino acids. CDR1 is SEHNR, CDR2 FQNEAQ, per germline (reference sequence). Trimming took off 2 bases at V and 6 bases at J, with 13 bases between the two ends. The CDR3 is CASSLRGSGPGELFF. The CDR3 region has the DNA TGTGCCAGCAGCTTAAGAGGATCGGGACCCGGGGAGCTGTTTTTT.

CDR3 nucleotide sequence: TGTGCCAGTAGTACCCAGGGTTCTGGGGCCAACGTCCTGACTTTC. This translates into CASSTQGSGANVLTF. The genes are TRBV19 and TRBJ2-6; possible D gene TRBD1, 5 bases. The germline V and J ends were trimmed by 4 bases and 1 base, with 8 bases remaining between them. Looked up from germline, CDR1 is LNHDA and CDR2 is SQIVND (reference sequence). This CDR3 is built from 15 residues.

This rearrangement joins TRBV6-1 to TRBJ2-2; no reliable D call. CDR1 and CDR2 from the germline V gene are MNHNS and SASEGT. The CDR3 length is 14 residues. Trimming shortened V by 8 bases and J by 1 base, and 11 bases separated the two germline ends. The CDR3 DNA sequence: TGTGCCAGCGCCCAACACATGAACACCGGGGAGCTGTTTTTT. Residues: CASAQHMNTGELFF.

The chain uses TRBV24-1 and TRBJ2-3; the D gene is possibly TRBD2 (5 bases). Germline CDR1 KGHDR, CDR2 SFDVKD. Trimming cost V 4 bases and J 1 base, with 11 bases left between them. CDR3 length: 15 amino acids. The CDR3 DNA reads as TGTGCCACCAGTGACCTTCTCGGGGGCACAGATACGCAGTATTTT. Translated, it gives CATSDLLGGTDTQYF.

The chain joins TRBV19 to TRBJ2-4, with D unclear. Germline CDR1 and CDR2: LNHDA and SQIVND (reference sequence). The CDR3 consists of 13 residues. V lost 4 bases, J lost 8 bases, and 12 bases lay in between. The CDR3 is CASSKGRYDIQYF. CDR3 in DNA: TGTGCCAGTAGTAAAGGTAGATATGACATTCAGTACTTC.

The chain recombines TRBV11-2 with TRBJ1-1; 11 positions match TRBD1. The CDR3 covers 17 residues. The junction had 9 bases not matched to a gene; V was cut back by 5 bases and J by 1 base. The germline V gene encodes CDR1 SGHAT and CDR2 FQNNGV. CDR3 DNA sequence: TGTGCCAGCAGCCGGACAGGGGGCCTTGCCGGGAACACTGAAGCTTTCTTT. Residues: CASSRTGGLAGNTEAFF.

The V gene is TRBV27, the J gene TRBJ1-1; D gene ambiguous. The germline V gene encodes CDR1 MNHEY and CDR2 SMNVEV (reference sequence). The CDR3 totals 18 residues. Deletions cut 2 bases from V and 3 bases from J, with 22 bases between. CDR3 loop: CASSLVRFRRGSDTEAFF. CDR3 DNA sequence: TGTGCCAGCAGTTTAGTCCGTTTCCGCCGGGGAAGCGACACTGAAGCTTTCTTT.

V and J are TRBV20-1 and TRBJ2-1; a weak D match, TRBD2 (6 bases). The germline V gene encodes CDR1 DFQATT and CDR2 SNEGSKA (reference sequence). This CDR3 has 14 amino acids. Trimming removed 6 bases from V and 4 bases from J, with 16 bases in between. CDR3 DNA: TGCAGTGCGTGGGCGGGGAGTGGGTACAATGAGCAGTTCTTC. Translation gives CSAWAGSGYNEQFF.

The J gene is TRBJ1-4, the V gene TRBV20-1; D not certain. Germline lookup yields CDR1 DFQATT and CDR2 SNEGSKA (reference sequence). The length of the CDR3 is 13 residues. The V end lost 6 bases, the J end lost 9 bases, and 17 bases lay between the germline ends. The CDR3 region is CSAIVLGLQKLFF. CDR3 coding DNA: TGCAGTGCCATCGTTCTCGGACTCCAAAAACTGTTTTTT.

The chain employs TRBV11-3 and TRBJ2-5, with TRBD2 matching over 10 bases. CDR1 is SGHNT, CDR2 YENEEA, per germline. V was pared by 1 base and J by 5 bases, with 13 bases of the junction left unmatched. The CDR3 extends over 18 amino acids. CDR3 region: CASSLGASGGTRGETQYF. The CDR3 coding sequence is TGTGCCAGCAGCTTAGGTGCTAGCGGGGGCACGAGGGGGGAGACCCAGTACTTC.

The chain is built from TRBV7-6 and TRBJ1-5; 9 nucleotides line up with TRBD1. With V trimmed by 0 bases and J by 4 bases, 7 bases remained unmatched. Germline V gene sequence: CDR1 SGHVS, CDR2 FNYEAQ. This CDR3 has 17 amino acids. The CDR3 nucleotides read TGTGCCAGCAGCTTAGCCTTGGACAGGGGCCGGAATCAGCCCCAGCATTTT. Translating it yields CASSLALDRGRNQPQHF.

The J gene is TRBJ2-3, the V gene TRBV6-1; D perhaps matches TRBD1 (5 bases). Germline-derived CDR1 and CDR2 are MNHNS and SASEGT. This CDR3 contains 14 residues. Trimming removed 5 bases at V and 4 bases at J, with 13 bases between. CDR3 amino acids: CASSLLDSPDTQYF. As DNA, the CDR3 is TGTGCCAGCAGTCTTTTAGACAGCCCAGATACGCAGTATTTT.

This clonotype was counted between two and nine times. Written as DNA, the CDR3 is TGTGCCAGCAGTAATCCTCGGGGGCTAAATCAGCCCCAGCATTTT. It encodes CASSNPRGLNQPQHF. The chain is built from TRBV6-1 and TRBJ1-5; D might be TRBD1 (6 bases). This CDR3 region has 15 residues. V lost 5 bases and J 4 bases, leaving 15 bases between the germline ends. Germline CDR1 is MNHNS and CDR2 is SASEGT.

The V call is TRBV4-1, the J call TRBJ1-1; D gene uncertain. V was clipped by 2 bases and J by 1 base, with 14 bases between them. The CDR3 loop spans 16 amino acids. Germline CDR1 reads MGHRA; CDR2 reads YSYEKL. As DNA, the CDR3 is TGCGCCAGCAGCCAAAGCTACCTCCGGGGGAACACTGAAGCTTTCTTT. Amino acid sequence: CASSQSYLRGNTEAFF.

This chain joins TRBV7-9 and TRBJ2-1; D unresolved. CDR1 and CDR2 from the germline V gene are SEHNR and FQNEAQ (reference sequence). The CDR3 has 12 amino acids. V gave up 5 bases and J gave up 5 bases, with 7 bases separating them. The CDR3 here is CASSPRDNEQFF. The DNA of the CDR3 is TGTGCCAGCAGCCCACGGGACAATGAGCAGTTCTTC.